The TCR beta chain under discussion was sequenced for a study of OX40 agonist ivuxolimab in advanced cancers. Whole-study findings and limits: Low normalized T-cell clonal expansion also characterized some of the nonresponders. CD8+ T cells (on average) carried more expanded clones than CD4+ T cells.

Points on this clone: Its cognate antigen is unknown.

Data came from immunoSEQ multiplex PCR; TCRdb stores just in-frame clones and leaves some out. The sample has tens of thousands of clones, 75% to 90% seen once; the top ten hold around 0.4%. Germline values: CDR1 MNHNS, CDR2 SASEGT. V lost 6 bases and J 1 base, leaving 13 bases between the germline ends. The CDR3 runs 15 residues. The TCR originated in an adult with an advanced solid tumor such as melanoma, head and neck, liver or kidney cancer. Specimen: CD4+ or CD8+ T cells sorted from blood, collected in a trial of the OX40 agonist ivuxolimab. This chain uses TRBV6-1 with TRBJ1-5, with D tentatively TRBD1 (5 bases). CDR3 sequence (DNA): TGTGCCAGCAGCGGGGGTTTACTGAGCAATCAGCCCCAGCATTTT. Its protein product is CASSGGLLSNQPQHF.